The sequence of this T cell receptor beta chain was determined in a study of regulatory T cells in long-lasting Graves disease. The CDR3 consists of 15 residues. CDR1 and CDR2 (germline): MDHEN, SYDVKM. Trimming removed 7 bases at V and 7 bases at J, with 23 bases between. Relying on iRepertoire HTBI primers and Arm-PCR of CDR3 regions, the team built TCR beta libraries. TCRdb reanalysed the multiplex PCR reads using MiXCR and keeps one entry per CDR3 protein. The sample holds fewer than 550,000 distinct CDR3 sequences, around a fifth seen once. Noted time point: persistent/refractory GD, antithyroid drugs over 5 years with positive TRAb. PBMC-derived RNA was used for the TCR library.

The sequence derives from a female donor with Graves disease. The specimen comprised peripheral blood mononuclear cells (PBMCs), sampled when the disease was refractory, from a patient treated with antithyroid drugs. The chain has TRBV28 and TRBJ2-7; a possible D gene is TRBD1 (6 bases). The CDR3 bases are TGTGCCAGCACCGAACGGACAGCACCCGCTTTTGAGCAGTACTTC. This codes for CASTERTAPAFEQYF.